The TCR beta chain under discussion was sequenced for a study of blood T cell repertoires in COVID-19. Study-wide background: The samples span acute and convalescent COVID-19 from the United States, Italy and Spain.

The CDR3 has 17 residues. The V and J ends lost 6 bases and 0 bases respectively, with 18 bases between them. Germline V gene sequence: CDR1 MNHEY, CDR2 SVGEGT. Here immunoSEQ multiplex PCR was the method, and the copy in TCRdb shows in-frame clones only, minus some. Altogether tens of thousands of clones are present, approximately 80% being singletons, with the ten largest covering under 3%. Enrolled during active infection, Seattle patients were then followed longitudinally. There are a few counts of this clone. Input material: peripheral blood. The TCR was taken from a man aged 70-80 years with COVID-19, enrolled during active disease. This chain joins TRBV6-2 or TRBV6-3 and TRBJ1-5; D is perhaps TRBD1 (6 bases). This CDR3 reads CASSPPRTAISNQPQHF. In nucleotides, the CDR3 is TGTGCCAGCAGCCCTCCTAGGACAGCGATTAGCAATCAGCCCCAGCATTTT.